At least ten counts were recorded for the clone carrying this T cell receptor (beta chain). Its specificity is not known. The sample comes from a study of identical twins. Study results and limitations: Fewer insertions were carried by abundant cord blood beta clonotypes, but none was seen in memory repertoires. Zero-insertion analyses could be partly confounded by invariant MAIT and iNKT cells.

V lost 0 bases, J lost 2 bases, and 10 bases lay in between. Germline-derived CDR1 and CDR2 are SGHRS and YFSETQ. The CDR3 is made up of 15 amino acids. Each donor was a healthy Caucasian. TCRdb re-called the 5' RACE reads with MiXCR, one entry per CDR3 protein. The table includes 200,000 to 250,000 distinct CDR3 sequences, 6% to 8% detected once. These same data were also listed under a study on yellow fever vaccine responses in identical twins.

The sample comprised CD8+ T cells sorted from blood. The sequence was obtained from a woman between 18 and 29 years old in good health. V usage is TRBV5-1 and J usage is TRBJ2-3; D is perhaps TRBD1 (6 bases). This CDR3 is CASSLEGTNTDTQYF. The CDR3 DNA follows: TGCGCCAGCAGCTTGGAGGGGACAAACACAGATACGCAGTATTTT. The full variable domain, in which reference TRBV5-1 and TRBJ2-3 provide the parts outside the CDR3, is KAGVTQTPRYLIKTRGQQVTLSCSPISGHRSVSWYQQTPGQGLQFLFEYFSETQRNKGNFPGRFSGRQFSNSRSEMNVSTLELGDSALYLCASSLEGTNTDTQYFGPGTRLTVL.